This entry lists 4 T cell receptor beta chains sequenced from one sample in a study of shared T cell receptors in the human thymus. TCRdb keeps only in-frame clones here, not all; method: immunoSEQ multiplex PCR. This sample has about 660,000 clones, with roughly 90% found just once. In addition, the sample was reused for a study of human thymus T cells.

The sequenced sample was thymocytes. The receptors originated from a boy younger than two with a congenital heart defect.

This clone was picked up one time. J is TRBJ2-7 and V is TRBV27; 9 bases are shared with TRBD1. CDR1 and CDR2 (germline): MNHEY, SMNVEV (reference sequence). Trimming cost V 4 bases and J 3 bases; bases outside gene matches: 7. The CDR3 contains 15 residues. The CDR3 reads CASSSRGDRVYEQYF. The CDR3 region has the DNA TGTGCCAGCAGTTCTCGAGGGGACAGGGTCTACGAGCAGTACTTC.

In its sample, this clone was seen a few times. The chain uses TRBV18 and TRBJ2-7; 8 nucleotides match TRBD2. From germline, CDR1 is KGHSH and CDR2 LQKENI. V lost 6 bases and J lost 0; bases outside the gene matches: 4. This CDR3 spans 14 amino acids. The CDR3 nucleotides are TGTGCCAGCTCGCACGGGACTAGCTCCTACGAGCAGTACTTC. It translates to CASSHGTSSYEQYF.

The chain employs TRBV6-5 and TRBJ2-7; TRBD1 matches 9 bases. Germline V gene sequence: CDR1 MNHEY, CDR2 SVGAGI. The CDR3 is 15 residues long. Trimming at V came to 7 bases and at J to 7 bases, leaving 14 bases not matched to a gene. CDR3 protein: CASTPPPGQGHEQYF. CDR3 bases: TGTGCCAGCACCCCACCTCCGGGACAGGGTCATGAGCAGTACTTC.

This clone was found a few times. The gene calls are TRBV15 and TRBJ1-1; maybe TRBD1 (6 bases). The ends were cut back, 2 bases at V and 3 bases at J, with 10 bases in the middle. Germline values: CDR1 LNHNV, CDR2 YYDKDF (reference sequence). This CDR3 contains 14 residues. The CDR3 region has the DNA TGTGCCACCAGCAGATCCAGGGGCGACACTGAAGCTTTCTTT. It specifies CATSRSRGDTEAFF.